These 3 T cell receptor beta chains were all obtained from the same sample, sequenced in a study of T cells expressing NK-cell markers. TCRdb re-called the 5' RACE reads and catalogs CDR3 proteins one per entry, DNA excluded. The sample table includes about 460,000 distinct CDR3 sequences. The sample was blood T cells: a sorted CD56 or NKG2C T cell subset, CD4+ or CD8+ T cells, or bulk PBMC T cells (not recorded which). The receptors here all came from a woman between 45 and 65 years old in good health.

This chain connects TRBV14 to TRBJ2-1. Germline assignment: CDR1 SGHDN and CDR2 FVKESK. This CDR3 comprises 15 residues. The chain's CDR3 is CASSQKMSSYNEQFF.

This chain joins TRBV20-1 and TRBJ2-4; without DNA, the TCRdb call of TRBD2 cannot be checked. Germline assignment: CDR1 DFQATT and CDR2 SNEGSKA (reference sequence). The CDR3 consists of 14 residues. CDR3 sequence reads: CSAGDFRAKNIQYF.

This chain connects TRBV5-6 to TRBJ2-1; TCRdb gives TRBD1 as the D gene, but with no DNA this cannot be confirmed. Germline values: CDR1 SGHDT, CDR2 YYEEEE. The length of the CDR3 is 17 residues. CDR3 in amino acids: CASRLSPLDRGNNEQFF.